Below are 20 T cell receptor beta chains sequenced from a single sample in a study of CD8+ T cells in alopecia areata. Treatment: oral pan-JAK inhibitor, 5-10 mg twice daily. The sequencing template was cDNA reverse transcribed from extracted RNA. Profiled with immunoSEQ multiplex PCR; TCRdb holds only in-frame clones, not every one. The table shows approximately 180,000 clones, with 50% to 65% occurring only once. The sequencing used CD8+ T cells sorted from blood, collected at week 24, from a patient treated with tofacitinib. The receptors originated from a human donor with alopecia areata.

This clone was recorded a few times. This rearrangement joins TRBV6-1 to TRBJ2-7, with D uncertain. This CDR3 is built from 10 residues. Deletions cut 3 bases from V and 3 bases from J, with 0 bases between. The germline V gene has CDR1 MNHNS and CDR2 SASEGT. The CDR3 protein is CASSDYEQYF. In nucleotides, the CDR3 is TGTGCCAGCAGTGACTACGAGCAGTACTTC.

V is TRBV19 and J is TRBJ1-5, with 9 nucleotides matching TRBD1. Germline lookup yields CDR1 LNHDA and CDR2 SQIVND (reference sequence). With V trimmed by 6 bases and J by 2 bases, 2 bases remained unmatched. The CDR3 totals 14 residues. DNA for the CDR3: TGTGCCAGTAGGGACAGGGGTGGCAATCAGCCCCAGCATTTT. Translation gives CASRDRGGNQPQHF.

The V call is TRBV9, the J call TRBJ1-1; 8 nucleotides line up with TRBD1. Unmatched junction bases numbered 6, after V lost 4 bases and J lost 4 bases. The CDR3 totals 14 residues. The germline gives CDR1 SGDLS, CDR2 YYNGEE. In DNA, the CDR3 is TGTGCCAGCAGCCAAGACAGGGGTGCCACTGAAGCTTTCTTT. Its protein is CASSQDRGATEAFF.

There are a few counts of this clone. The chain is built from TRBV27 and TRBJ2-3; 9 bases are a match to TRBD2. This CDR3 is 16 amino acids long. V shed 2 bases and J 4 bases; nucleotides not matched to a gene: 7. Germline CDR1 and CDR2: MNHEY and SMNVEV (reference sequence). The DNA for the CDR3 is TGTGCCAGCAGTTTAGCCCGCGGGGGGGCGGCAGATACGCAGTATTTT. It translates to CASSLARGGAADTQYF.

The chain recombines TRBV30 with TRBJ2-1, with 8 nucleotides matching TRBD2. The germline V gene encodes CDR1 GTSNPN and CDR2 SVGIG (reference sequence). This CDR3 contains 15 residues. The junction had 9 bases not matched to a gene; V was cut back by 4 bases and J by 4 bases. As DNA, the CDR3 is TGTGCCTGGACACCCGGGGGGGTAAGGTACAATGAGCAGTTCTTC. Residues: CAWTPGGVRYNEQFF.

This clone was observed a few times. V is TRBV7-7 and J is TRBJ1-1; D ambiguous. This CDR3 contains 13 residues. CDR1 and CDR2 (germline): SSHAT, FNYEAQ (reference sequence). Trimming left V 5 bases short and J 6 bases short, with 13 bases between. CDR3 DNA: TGTGCCAGCAGCCCGACCCTGAGCGCTGAAGCTTTCTTT. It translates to CASSPTLSAEAFF.

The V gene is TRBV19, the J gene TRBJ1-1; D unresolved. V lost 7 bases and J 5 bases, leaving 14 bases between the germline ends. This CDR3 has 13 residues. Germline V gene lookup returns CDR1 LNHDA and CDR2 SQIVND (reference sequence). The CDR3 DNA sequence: TGTGCCAGTATGGACCCCGCGGGGACTGAAGCTTTCTTT. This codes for CASMDPAGTEAFF.

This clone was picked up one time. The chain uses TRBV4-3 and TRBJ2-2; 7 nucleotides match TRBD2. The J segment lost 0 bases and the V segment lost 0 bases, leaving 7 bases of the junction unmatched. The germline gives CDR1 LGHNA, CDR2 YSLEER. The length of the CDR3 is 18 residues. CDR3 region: CASSQDPSGISNTGELFF. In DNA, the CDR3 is TGCGCCAGCAGCCAAGACCCTAGCGGAATATCGAACACCGGGGAGCTGTTTTTT.

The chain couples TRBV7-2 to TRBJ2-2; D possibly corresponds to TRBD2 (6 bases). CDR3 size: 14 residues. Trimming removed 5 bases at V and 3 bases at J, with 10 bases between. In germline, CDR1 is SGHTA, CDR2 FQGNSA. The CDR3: CASSPGLYTGELFF. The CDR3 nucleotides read TGTGCCAGCAGCCCGGGACTCTACACCGGGGAGCTGTTTTTT.

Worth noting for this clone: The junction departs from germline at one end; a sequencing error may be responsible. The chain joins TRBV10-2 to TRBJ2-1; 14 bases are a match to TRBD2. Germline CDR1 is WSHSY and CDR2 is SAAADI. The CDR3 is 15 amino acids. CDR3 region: CASSGETSGGAGSVF. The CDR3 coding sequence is TGCGCCAGCAGTGGCGAGACTAGCGGGGGGGCCGGGTCTGTCTTC.

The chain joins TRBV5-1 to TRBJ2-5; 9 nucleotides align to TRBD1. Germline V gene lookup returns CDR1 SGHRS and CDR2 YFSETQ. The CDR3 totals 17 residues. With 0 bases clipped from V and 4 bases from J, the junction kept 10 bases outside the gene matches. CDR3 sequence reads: CASSLGPDRGGGETQYF. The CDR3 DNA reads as TGCGCCAGCAGCTTGGGACCGGACAGGGGAGGAGGAGAGACCCAGTACTTC.

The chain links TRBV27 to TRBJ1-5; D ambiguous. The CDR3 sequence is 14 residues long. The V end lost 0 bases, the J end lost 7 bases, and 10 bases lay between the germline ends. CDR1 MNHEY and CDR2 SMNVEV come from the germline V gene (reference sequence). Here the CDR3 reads CASSLSGYRQPQHF. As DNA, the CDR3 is TGTGCCAGCAGTTTATCCGGGTATAGACAGCCCCAGCATTTT.

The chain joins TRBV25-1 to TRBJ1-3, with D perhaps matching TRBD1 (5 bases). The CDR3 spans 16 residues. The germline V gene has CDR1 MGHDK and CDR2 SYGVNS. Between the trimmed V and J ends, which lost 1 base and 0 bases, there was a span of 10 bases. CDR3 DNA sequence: TGTGCCAGCAGTGAATGGGGGGTGAGCTCTGGAAACACCATATATTTT. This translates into CASSEWGVSSGNTIYF.

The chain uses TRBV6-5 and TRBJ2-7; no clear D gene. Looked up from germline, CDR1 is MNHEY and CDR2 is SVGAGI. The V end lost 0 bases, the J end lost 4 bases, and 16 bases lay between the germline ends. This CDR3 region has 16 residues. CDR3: CASSYSSAHVAYEQYF. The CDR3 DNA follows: TGTGCCAGCAGTTACTCGAGCGCCCACGTCGCTTACGAGCAGTACTTC.

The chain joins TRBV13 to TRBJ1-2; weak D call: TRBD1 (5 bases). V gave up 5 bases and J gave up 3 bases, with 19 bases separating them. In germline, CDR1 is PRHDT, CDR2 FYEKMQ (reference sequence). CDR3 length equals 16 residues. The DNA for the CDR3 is TGTGCCAGCAGCCTCTACTCACCAGCGGGGGACTATGGCTACACCTTC. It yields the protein CASSLYSPAGDYGYTF.

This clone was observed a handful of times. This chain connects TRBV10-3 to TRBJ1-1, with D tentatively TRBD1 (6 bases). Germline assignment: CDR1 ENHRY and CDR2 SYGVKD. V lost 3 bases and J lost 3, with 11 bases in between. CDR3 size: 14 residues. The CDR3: CAISDRGRDTEAFF. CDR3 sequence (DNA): TGTGCCATCAGTGACCGGGGGCGAGACACTGAAGCTTTCTTT.

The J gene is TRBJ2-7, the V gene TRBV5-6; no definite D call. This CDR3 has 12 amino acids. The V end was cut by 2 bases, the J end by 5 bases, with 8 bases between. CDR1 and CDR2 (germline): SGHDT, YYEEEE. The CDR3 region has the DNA TGTGCCAGCAGCTTAGGTGGGGACGAGCAGTACTTC. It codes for CASSLGGDEQYF.

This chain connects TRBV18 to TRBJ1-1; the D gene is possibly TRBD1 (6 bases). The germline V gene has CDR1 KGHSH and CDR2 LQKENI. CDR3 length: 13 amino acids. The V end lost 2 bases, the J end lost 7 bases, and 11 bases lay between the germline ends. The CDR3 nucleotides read TGTGCCAGCTCACCAGGGGGCATGGGTGAAGCTTTCTTT. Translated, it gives CASSPGGMGEAFF.

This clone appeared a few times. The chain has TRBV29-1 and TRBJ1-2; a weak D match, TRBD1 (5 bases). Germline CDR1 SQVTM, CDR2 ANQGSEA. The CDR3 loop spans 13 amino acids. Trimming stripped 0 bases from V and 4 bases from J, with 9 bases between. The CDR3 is CSVEDLRGYGYTF. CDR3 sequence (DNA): TGCAGCGTTGAAGATCTTAGGGGCTATGGCTACACCTTC.

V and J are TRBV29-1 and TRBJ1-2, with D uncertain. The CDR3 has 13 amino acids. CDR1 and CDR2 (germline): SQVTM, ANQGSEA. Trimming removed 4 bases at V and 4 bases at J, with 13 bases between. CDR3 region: CSVGGQTSYGYTF. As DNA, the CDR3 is TGCAGCGTTGGCGGTCAGACCTCCTATGGCTACACCTTC.